Shown below are 9 T cell receptor beta chains from a single sample sequenced in a study of T cell repertoires in cytomegalovirus infection. For these receptors, no antigen is known. MiXCR, applied by TCRdb to the reads, yields one record per CDR3 protein. Of about 25,000 distinct CDR3 sequences in the sample, approximately 22% were seen once. The sample in question was CD8+ T cells from cultured PBMCs, obtained from culture after CMV antigen stimulation. All receptors come from a human donor in good health (CMV status not recorded). Some clones in this sample may be carry-over from other donors' samples.

The table lists this clonotype with many counts. The CDR3 spells CASSLVGQGNQPQHF. The CDR3 DNA sequence: TGTGCCAGCAGCTTAGTGGGACAGGGGAATCAGCCCCAGCATTTT. The V and J genes are TRBV7-6 and TRBJ1-5; 10 nucleotides match TRBD1. V gave up 1 base and J gave up 4 bases; unmatched junction bases: 1. Per the germline V gene, CDR1 is SGHVS and CDR2 is FNYEAQ. This CDR3 is built from 15 residues.

The table lists this clonotype with many counts. This sequence joins TRBV4-3 and TRBJ1-6; D gene uncertain. V lost 0 bases, J lost 5 bases, and 17 bases lay in between. Per germline, CDR1 LGHNA and CDR2 YSLEER. This CDR3 has 18 amino acids. The CDR3 protein is CASSQDPSHVDDNSPLHF. CDR3 in DNA: TGCGCCAGCAGCCAAGATCCGTCGCACGTCGATGATAATTCACCCCTCCACTTT.

A few counts support this clonotype. The rearrangement links TRBV7-9 to TRBJ1-3; D gene uncertain. CDR1 is SEHNR, CDR2 FQNEAQ, per germline (reference sequence). CDR3 length: 16 residues. The V and J ends lost 3 bases and 1 base respectively, with 13 bases between them. The CDR3: CASSFGRSLSGNTIYF. The CDR3 DNA is TGTGCCAGCAGCTTCGGCAGGAGCCTTTCTGGAAACACCATATATTTT.

The rearrangement uses TRBV7-2 and TRBJ2-2, with 14 bases matching TRBD2. The trim removed 7 bases at V and 7 bases at J, leaving 5 bases unmatched. In germline, CDR1 is SGHTA, CDR2 FQGNSA. The CDR3 contains 15 residues. This chain's CDR3 is CASKPGLAGVGELFF. CDR3 DNA: TGTGCCAGCAAGCCGGGACTAGCGGGGGTCGGGGAGCTGTTTTTT. The full variable domain, its missing parts supplied by reference TRBV7-2 and TRBJ2-2, is GAGVSQSPSNKVTEKGKDVELRCDPISGHTALYWYRQSLGQGLEFLIYFQGNSAPDKSGLPSDRFSAERTGGSVSTLTIQRTQQEDSAVYLCASKPGLAGVGELFFGEGSRLTVL.

This clonotype has at least ten counts. The CDR3 here is CASSLGGQEESYGYTF. The DNA of the CDR3 is TGCGCCAGCAGCCTAGGGGGACAGGAAGAATCGTATGGCTACACCTTC. V usage is TRBV4-1 and J usage is TRBJ1-2; 8 bases map to TRBD1. Trimming removed 4 bases from V and 5 bases from J; junction bases left unmatched: 12. Germline V lookup: CDR1 MGHRA, CDR2 YSYEKL. The CDR3 is 16 residues long.

As regards this clonotype: A read error may account for a junction end that differs from germline. The chain has TRBV7-8 and TRBJ2-5, with TRBD1 matching 9 bases. The germline CDR1 and CDR2 sequences are SGHVS and FQNEAQ. The CDR3 consists of 14 residues. The CDR3 bases are TGTGGCAGCAGCAGGGACAGGGTTGAGGAGACCCAGTACTTC. Protein product: CGSSRDRVEETQYF.

This clonotype was counted only a few times. The chain carries TRBV2 and TRBJ1-4; 7 bases align to TRBD1. This CDR3 spans 16 amino acids. V was pared by 6 bases and J by 4 bases, with 11 bases of the junction left unmatched. Germline CDR1 and CDR2: SNHLY and FYNNEI. CDR3 protein: CASSVPPGGLNEKLFF. CDR3 nucleotide sequence: TGTGCCAGCAGCGTACCTCCAGGGGGACTTAATGAAAAACTGTTTTTT. Supplemented by reference TRBV2 and TRBJ1-4, the full variable domain reads EPEVTQTPSHQVTQMGQEVILRCVPISNHLYFYWYRQILGQKVEFLVSFYNNEISEKSEIFDDQFSVERPDGSNFTLKIRSTKLEDSAMYFCASSVPPGGLNEKLFFGSGTQLSVL.

The table lists this clonotype with many counts. This chain joins TRBV7-2 and TRBJ1-1; D remains ambiguous. In germline, CDR1 is SGHTA, CDR2 FQGNSA. V was trimmed by 7 bases and J by 0 bases, leaving 6 bases between them. The CDR3 is made up of 12 amino acids. The CDR3 sequence: CASTYLNTEAFF. The CDR3 coding sequence is TGTGCCAGCACCTACTTGAACACTGAAGCTTTCTTT.

The sample holds a few counts of this clonotype. The chain has TRBV6-2 or TRBV6-3 and TRBJ2-2, with 9 bases identical to TRBD1. CDR3 length: 17 amino acids. Germline lookup yields CDR1 MNHEY and CDR2 SVGEGT. The V gene end was trimmed by 0 bases and the J gene end by 3 bases; junction bases not matched to a gene: 5. CDR3 residues: CASSYSYRDRDTGELFF. The CDR3 nucleotides read TGTGCCAGCAGTTACTCATACCGGGACAGGGACACCGGGGAGCTGTTTTTT.